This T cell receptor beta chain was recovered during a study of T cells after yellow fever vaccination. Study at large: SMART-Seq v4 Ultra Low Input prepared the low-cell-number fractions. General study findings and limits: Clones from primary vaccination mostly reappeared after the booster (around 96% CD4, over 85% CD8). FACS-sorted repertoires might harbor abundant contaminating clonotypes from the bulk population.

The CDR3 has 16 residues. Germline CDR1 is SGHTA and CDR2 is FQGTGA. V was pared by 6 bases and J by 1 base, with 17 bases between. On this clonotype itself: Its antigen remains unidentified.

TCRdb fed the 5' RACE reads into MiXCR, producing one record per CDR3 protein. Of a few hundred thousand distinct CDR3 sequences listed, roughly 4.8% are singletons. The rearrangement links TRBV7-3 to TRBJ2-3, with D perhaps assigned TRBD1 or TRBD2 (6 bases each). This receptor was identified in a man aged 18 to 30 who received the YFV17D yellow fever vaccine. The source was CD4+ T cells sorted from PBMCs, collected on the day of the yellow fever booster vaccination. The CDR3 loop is CASSRGTGAGTDTQYF. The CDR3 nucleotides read TGTGCCAGCAGTAGGGGGACGGGGGCCGGCACAGATACGCAGTATTTT.